This TCR beta chain comes out of a study of control samples from healthy donors and cancer patients. CDR3 length: 15 residues. V was cut by 1 base and J by 4 bases, with 14 bases left in between. CDR1 and CDR2 (germline): SGHRS, YFSETQ. TCRdb's table, derived via immunoSEQ multiplex PCR, lists solely in-frame clones and lacks some. The sample records 75,000 to 95,000 clones, about 88% being singletons. The source is a woman aged 45 to 65 in good health. The rearrangement links TRBV5-1 to TRBJ1-1, with a possible D match to TRBD1 (6 bases). Input material: blood. CDR3 coding DNA: TGCGCCAGCAGCTTGATTGGGGGCGAAGTCACTGAAGCTTTCTTT. Translated, it gives CASSLIGGEVTEAFF. Filled out from reference TRBV5-1 and TRBJ1-1, the complete variable domain reads KAGVTQTPRYLIKTRGQQVTLSCSPISGHRSVSWYQQTPGQGLQFLFEYFSETQRNKGNFPGRFSGRQFSNSRSEMNVSTLELGDSALYLCASSLIGGEVTEAFFGQGTRLTVV.